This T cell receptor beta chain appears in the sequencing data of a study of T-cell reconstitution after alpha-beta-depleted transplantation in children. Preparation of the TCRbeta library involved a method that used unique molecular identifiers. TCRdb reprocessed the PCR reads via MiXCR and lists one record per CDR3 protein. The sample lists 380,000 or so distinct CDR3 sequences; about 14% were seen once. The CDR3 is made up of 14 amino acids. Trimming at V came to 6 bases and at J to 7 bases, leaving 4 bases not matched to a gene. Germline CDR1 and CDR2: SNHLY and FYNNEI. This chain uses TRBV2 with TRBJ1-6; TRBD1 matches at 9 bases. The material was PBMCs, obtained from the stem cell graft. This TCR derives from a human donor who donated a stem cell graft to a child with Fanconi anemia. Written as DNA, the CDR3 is TGTGCCAGCAGGGGGGACAGGGACAATTCACCCCTCCACTTT. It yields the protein CASRGDRDNSPLHF.